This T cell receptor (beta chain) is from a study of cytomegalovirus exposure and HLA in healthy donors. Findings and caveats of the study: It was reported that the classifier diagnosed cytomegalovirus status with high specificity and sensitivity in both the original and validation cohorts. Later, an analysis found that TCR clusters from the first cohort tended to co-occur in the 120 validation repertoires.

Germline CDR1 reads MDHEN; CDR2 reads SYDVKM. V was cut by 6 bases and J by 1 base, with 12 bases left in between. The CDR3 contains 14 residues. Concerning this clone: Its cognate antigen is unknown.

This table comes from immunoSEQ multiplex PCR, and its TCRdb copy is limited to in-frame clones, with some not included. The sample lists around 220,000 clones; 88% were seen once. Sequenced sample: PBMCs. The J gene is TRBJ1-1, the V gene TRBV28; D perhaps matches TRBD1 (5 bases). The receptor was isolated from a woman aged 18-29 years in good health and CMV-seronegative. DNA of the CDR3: TGTGCCAGCAGCGCCAGGGCGTGGAACACTGAAGCTTTCTTT. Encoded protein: CASSARAWNTEAFF. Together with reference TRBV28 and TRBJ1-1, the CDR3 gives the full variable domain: DVKVTQSSRYLVKRTGEKVFLECVQDMDHENMFWYRQDPGLGLRLIYFSYDVKMKEKGDIPEGYSVSREKKERFSLILESASTNQTSMYLCASSARAWNTEAFFGQGTRLTVV.